These 25 T cell receptor beta chains originate from one sample sequenced in a study of glioma-infiltrating T cells after dendritic cell vaccination. Here immunoSEQ multiplex PCR was the method, and the copy in TCRdb shows in-frame clones only, minus some. The sample has about 99,000 clones; roughly 81% are singletons. Sample: blood, taken before dendritic cell vaccination. The origin of the receptors is a human donor with glioblastoma.

The chain uses TRBV4-2 and TRBJ2-3, with 15 nucleotides matching TRBD2. Germline V gives CDR1 LGHNA, CDR2 YNFKEQ. The CDR3 consists of 19 residues. With 1 base clipped from V and 2 bases from J, the junction kept 7 bases outside the gene matches. The CDR3 nucleotides read TGTGCCAGCAGCCAAGCTCCGGGACTAGCGGGGGGCCTCACAGATACGCAGTATTTT. Translating it yields CASSQAPGLAGGLTDTQYF.

This clone appeared a few times. The V and J genes are TRBV7-2 and TRBJ2-1; the match to TRBD2 covers 7 bases. Germline V gene sequence: CDR1 SGHTA, CDR2 FQGNSA. Losses at the gene ends were 4 bases for V and 10 bases for J; bases not matched to a gene: 7. The CDR3 totals 13 residues. The CDR3 region is CASSSHYSGEQFF. For the CDR3, the DNA is TGTGCCAGCAGCTCACACTATAGCGGGGAGCAGTTCTTC.

The CDR3 region has the DNA TGTGCCAGCAGTTTGACTAGCGGGGAGAGCACAGATACGCAGTATTTT. It codes for CASSLTSGESTDTQYF. The chain carries TRBV2 and TRBJ2-3, with 11 bases fitting TRBD2. The CDR3 loop spans 16 amino acids. Per the germline V gene, CDR1 is SNHLY and CDR2 is FYNNEI. V lost 5 bases, J lost 0 bases, and 4 bases stayed unmatched.

As to this clone: The junction departs from the called germline gene at one end, perhaps through a read error. The chain uses TRBV5-4 and TRBJ2-5; TRBD2 matches at 13 bases. CDR1 and CDR2 (germline): SGHNT, YYREEE (reference sequence). The CDR3 is made up of 16 amino acids. The CDR3 spells CVSSLGLAGSSGTQYF. Here the CDR3 DNA reads TGTGTCAGCAGCCTGGGACTAGCGGGGTCCTCCGGGACCCAGTACTTC.

This chain connects TRBV27 to TRBJ2-3; D is uncertain. The CDR3 consists of 12 residues. Trimming removed 5 bases from V and 4 bases from J, with 7 bases in between. The germline V gene has CDR1 MNHEY and CDR2 SMNVEV (reference sequence). Here the CDR3 reads CASSHSADTQYF. The CDR3 DNA is TGTGCCAGCAGTCACTCCGCAGATACGCAGTATTTT.

V usage is TRBV4-3 and J usage is TRBJ2-5, with 9 bases identical to TRBD1. J was trimmed by 5 bases and V by 4 bases; bases with no gene match: 2. CDR1 is LGHNA, CDR2 YSLEER, per germline. This CDR3 has 13 residues. Here the CDR3 reads CASSRDRVETQYF. The CDR3 region has the DNA TGCGCCAGCAGCCGGGACAGGGTGGAGACCCAGTACTTC.

This clone was found once. The chain carries TRBV4-2 and TRBJ2-2; 7 bases map to TRBD1. The V gene's germline CDR1 is LGHNA and CDR2 YNFKEQ. The trim removed 0 bases at V and 5 bases at J, leaving 12 bases unmatched. The CDR3 extends over 18 amino acids. CDR3 amino acids: CASSQEEGTASFTGELFF. The CDR3 DNA reads TGTGCCAGCAGCCAAGAAGAGGGGACAGCGTCATTTACCGGGGAGCTGTTTTTT.

The rearrangement joins TRBV6-1 to TRBJ2-1, with 11 bases fitting TRBD2. Germline CDR1 reads MNHNS; CDR2 reads SASEGT. Trimming at V came to 1 base and at J to 8 bases, leaving 4 bases not matched to a gene. The CDR3 covers 15 residues. CDR3 residues: CASSEGSGGAHEQFF. In DNA form, the CDR3 reads TGTGCCAGCAGTGAAGGTAGCGGGGGGGCCCATGAGCAGTTCTTC.

For this clone: Distinct nucleotide sequences in the sample also encode this CDR3. The chain employs TRBV9 and TRBJ2-3, with 10 bases fitting TRBD2. In germline, CDR1 is SGDLS, CDR2 YYNGEE. V lost 0 bases to trimming and J lost 6 bases; unmatched junction nucleotides: 7. The CDR3 loop spans 16 amino acids. The CDR3, as DNA: TGTGCCAGCAGCGTAGGAGCGGGGGGGCCTTTGGATACGCAGTATTTT. Amino acids: CASSVGAGGPLDTQYF.

The gene calls are TRBV2 and TRBJ1-1; D uncertain. V lost 1 base to trimming and J lost 5 bases, with 11 bases between them. The germline V gene has CDR1 SNHLY and CDR2 FYNNEI. This CDR3 has 14 residues. The CDR3 is CASSEGRGRTEAFF. The CDR3 DNA reads as TGTGCCAGCAGTGAAGGTCGGGGAAGGACTGAAGCTTTCTTT.

This clone was seen repeatedly, ten times or more. The J gene is TRBJ1-5, the V gene TRBV13; D gene ambiguous. Per the germline V gene, CDR1 is PRHDT and CDR2 is FYEKMQ (reference sequence). Trimming stripped 6 bases from V and 1 base from J, with 10 bases between. CDR3 size: 14 residues. CDR3 loop: CASSDSFSNQPQHF. The CDR3 DNA sequence: TGTGCCAGCAGTGATAGTTTCAGCAATCAGCCCCAGCATTTT. The entire variable domain, with the rest obtained from reference TRBV13 and TRBJ1-5, is as follows: AAGVIQSPRHLIKEKRETATLKCYPIPRHDTVYWYQQGPGQDPQFLISFYEKMQSDKGSIPDRFSAQQFSDYHSELNMSSLELGDSALYFCASSDSFSNQPQHFGDGTRLSIL.

This clone was counted a few times. The J gene is TRBJ2-1, the V gene TRBV5-1, with TRBD1 identical over 7 bases. From germline, CDR1 is SGHRS and CDR2 YFSETQ. The CDR3 sequence is 15 residues long. V gave up 6 bases and J gave up 0 bases; unmatched junction bases: 6. The CDR3 DNA is TGCGCCAGCAAAAGGACAGGATTCTCCTACAATGAGCAGTTCTTC. Protein sequence: CASKRTGFSYNEQFF.

This rearrangement joins TRBV18 to TRBJ2-5, with D unresolved. Germline V CDR1 and CDR2: KGHSH, LQKENI. This CDR3 has 14 residues. V was trimmed by 2 bases and J by 2 bases, leaving 9 bases between them. The CDR3 loop reads CASSPKRQQETQYF. The CDR3 nucleotides read TGTGCCAGCTCACCAAAGAGACAACAAGAGACCCAGTACTTC.

The CDR3 is CASSGLAGGPGRTDTQYF. DNA of the CDR3: TGTGCCAGCAGCGGGCTAGCGGGGGGGCCCGGTCGAACAGATACGCAGTATTTT. The gene calls are TRBV5-4 and TRBJ2-3; 12 bases agree with TRBD2. Germline V gene lookup returns CDR1 SGHNT and CDR2 YYREEE (reference sequence). CDR3 length equals 18 residues. The V and J ends lost 4 bases and 3 bases, in that order; junction bases with no gene match: 12.

Worth noting for this clone: An end of the junction does not agree with germline; a read error may underlie this. This same CDR3 is encoded by further DNA sequences in the sample. The J gene is TRBJ2-5, the V gene TRBV5-4; D is unresolved. The CDR3 extends over 14 amino acids. Germline assignment: CDR1 SGHNT and CDR2 YYREEE (reference sequence). The CDR3 loop is CASSLETVQETQYF. The CDR3, as DNA: TGTGCTAGCAGCTTAGAAACGGTCCAAGAGACCCAGTACTTC.

The CDR3 here is CASSPQGKGNYGYTF. The CDR3 bases are TGTGCCAGCTCACCACAGGGGAAGGGTAACTATGGCTACACCTTC. This chain joins TRBV18 and TRBJ1-2; perhaps TRBD1 as D (5 bases). Germline V CDR1 and CDR2: KGHSH, LQKENI. The V end was cut by 1 base, the J end by 1 base, with 10 bases between. There are 15 residues in the CDR3.

This sequence joins TRBV19 and TRBJ1-5, with unresolved D. Deletions cut 3 bases from V and 2 bases from J, with 8 bases between. Germline loops: CDR1 LNHDA, CDR2 SQIVND (reference sequence). The CDR3 runs 14 residues. In DNA, the CDR3 is TGTGCCAGTAGTATGTCGGGAGGCAATCAGCCCCAGCATTTT. It specifies CASSMSGGNQPQHF.

In the case of this clone: Its ends do not fully match the called genes, so a read error is possible. V and J are TRBV5-1 and TRBJ2-2, with D perhaps matching TRBD1 (6 bases). This CDR3 region has 15 residues. Germline V gives CDR1 SGHRS, CDR2 YFSETQ. The CDR3 region is CASRKVTGNAGELFF. CDR3 sequence (DNA): TGCGCCAGCAGGAAAGTAACAGGGAACGCCGGGGAGCTGTTTTTT.

This clone was seen a single time. One end of the junction does not line up with germline, which may come from a read error. The chain is built from TRBV19 and TRBJ2-5, with 8 bases aligning to TRBD2. Germline values: CDR1 LNHDA, CDR2 SQIVND (reference sequence). This CDR3 spans 17 amino acids. The CDR3: CTSSIGGGSYRQETQYF. In nucleotides, the CDR3 is TGTACCAGTAGTATTGGCGGGGGGTCCTACCGCCAAGAGACCCAGTACTTC.

About this clone itself: An end of the junction does not agree with germline; a read error may underlie this. The rearrangement uses TRBV5-1 and TRBJ1-2; TRBD1 matches at 7 bases. Germline V lookup: CDR1 SGHRS, CDR2 YFSETQ. The CDR3 totals 13 residues. The CDR3 region has the DNA TGCGCCAGCACCTTGACAGGGAATTATGGCTACACCTTC. As protein: CASTLTGNYGYTF.

This CDR3 is CASSLQGAFTEAFF. In DNA, the CDR3 is TGTGCCAGCAGCTTACAGGGGGCGTTCACTGAAGCTTTCTTT. The J gene is TRBJ1-1, the V gene TRBV7-9, with 8 bases lining up with TRBD1. V was clipped by 2 bases and J by 4 bases; unmatched bases: 3. The CDR3 runs 14 residues. CDR1 and CDR2 from the germline V gene are SEHNR and FQNEAQ (reference sequence).

The genes are TRBV7-9 and TRBJ1-2; 8 bases are a match to TRBD1. This CDR3 is 14 amino acids long. V shed 5 bases, J shed 4 bases, and the junction held 6 bases outside the gene matches. Germline V CDR1 and CDR2: SEHNR, FQNEAQ (reference sequence). CDR3: CASSLTGAFYGYTF. CDR3 nucleotides: TGTGCCAGCAGCCTGACAGGGGCCTTCTATGGCTACACCTTC.

The chain has TRBV6-1 and TRBJ2-7, with D possibly matching TRBD1 (6 bases). The CDR3 runs to 14 residues. The germline gives CDR1 MNHNS, CDR2 SASEGT. V dropped 8 bases and J dropped 4 bases, with 18 bases sitting between them. The CDR3 loop reads CASLDAGQQYEQYF. CDR3 coding DNA: TGTGCCAGCCTCGACGCAGGACAGCAATACGAGCAGTACTTC.

J is TRBJ2-5 and V is TRBV9; TRBD1 might be the D (7 bases). The DNA matches TRBJ2-7 better at its end, which makes the J call doubtful. Looked up from germline, CDR1 is SGDLS and CDR2 is YYNGEE. The CDR3 extends over 16 amino acids. In DNA form, the CDR3 reads TGTGCCAGCAGCGCGAACAGGGGAGGTGAACCCTACGAGCAGTACTTC. It specifies CASSANRGGEPYEQYF.

Note on this clone: Other DNA sequences from this sample encode an identical CDR3 as well. The chain couples TRBV5-4 to TRBJ1-6; 7 nucleotides line up with TRBD1. The CDR3 has 16 amino acids. Germline trimming cut 3 bases from V and 4 bases from J; bases unmatched to any gene: 7. Germline CDR1 and CDR2: SGHNT and YYREEE (reference sequence). DNA of the CDR3: TGTGCCAGCAGCTCAGGGACAGAAGAATATAATTCACCCCTCCACTTT. This translates into CASSSGTEEYNSPLHF.